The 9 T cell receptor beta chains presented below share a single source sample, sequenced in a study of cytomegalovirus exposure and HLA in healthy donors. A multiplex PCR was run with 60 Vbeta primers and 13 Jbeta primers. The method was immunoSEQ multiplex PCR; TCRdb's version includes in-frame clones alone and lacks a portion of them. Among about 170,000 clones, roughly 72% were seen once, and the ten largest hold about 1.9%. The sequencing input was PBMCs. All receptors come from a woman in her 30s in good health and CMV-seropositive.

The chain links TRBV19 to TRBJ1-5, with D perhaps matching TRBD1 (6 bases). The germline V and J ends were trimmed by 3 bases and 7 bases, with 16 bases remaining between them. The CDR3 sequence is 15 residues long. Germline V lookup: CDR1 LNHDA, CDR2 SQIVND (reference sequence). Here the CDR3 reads CASSIEQGAGQPQHF. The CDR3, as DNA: TGTGCCAGTAGTATTGAACAGGGAGCGGGACAGCCCCAGCATTTT.

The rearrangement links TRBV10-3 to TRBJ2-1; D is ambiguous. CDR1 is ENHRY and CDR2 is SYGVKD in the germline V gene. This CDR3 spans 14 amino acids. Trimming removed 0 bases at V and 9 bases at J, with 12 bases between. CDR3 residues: CAISESIKVAEQFF. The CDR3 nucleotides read TGTGCCATCAGTGAGTCGATTAAAGTGGCTGAGCAGTTCTTC.

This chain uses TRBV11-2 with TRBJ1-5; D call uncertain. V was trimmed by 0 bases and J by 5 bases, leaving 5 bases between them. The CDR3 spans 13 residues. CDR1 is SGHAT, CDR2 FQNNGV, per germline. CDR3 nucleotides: TGTGCCAGCAGCTTAGATCGGGATCAGCCCCAGCATTTT. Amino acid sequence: CASSLDRDQPQHF.

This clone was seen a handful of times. For the CDR3, the DNA is TGTGCCAGCCGAAATGAGGGCCTTTCATCCTACGAGCAGTACTTC. It encodes CASRNEGLSSYEQYF. The rearrangement joins TRBV2 to TRBJ2-7; perhaps TRBD2 as D (5 bases). Trimming took 8 bases from V and 1 from J, leaving 18 bases between them. This CDR3 contains 15 residues. The germline V gene encodes CDR1 SNHLY and CDR2 FYNNEI.

The CDR3 DNA follows: TGTGCCAGTAGCATCTCGGCAGGGAGCACAGATACGCAGTATTTT. Amino acid sequence: CASSISAGSTDTQYF. This rearrangement joins TRBV19 to TRBJ2-3; perhaps TRBD1 as D (5 bases). Germline V gives CDR1 LNHDA, CDR2 SQIVND (reference sequence). There are 15 residues in the CDR3. Between the trimmed V and J ends, which lost 6 bases and 0 bases, there was a span of 13 bases.

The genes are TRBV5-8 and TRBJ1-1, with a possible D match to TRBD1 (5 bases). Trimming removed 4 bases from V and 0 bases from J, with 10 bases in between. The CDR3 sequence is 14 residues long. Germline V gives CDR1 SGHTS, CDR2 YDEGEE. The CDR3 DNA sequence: TGTGCCAGCAGCCCTGACAGCCTGAACACTGAAGCTTTCTTT. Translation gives CASSPDSLNTEAFF.

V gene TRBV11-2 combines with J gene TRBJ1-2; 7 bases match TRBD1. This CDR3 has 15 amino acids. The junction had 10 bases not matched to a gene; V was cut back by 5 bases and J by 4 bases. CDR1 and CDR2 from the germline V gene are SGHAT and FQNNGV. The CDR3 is CASSLTRQGGYGYTF. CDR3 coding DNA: TGTGCCAGCAGCCTCACACGACAGGGTGGCTATGGCTACACCTTC.

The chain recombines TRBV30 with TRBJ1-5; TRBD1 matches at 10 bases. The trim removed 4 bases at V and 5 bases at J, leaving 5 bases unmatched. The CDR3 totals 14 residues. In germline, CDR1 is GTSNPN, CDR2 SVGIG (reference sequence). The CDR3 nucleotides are TGTGCCTGGAACCGGGACAGGGGTGATCAGCCCCAGCATTTT. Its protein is CAWNRDRGDQPQHF.

The CDR3: CAWSRQLQNQPQHF. The CDR3 DNA follows: TGTGCCTGGAGTCGACAGCTTCAAAATCAGCCCCAGCATTTT. V is TRBV30 and J is TRBJ1-5; possibly TRBD1 for D (5 bases). Trimming took 2 bases from V and 4 from J, leaving 12 bases between them. The CDR3 spans 14 residues. Germline V gene lookup returns CDR1 GTSNPN and CDR2 SVGIG (reference sequence).